These 23 T cell receptor beta chains were all obtained from the same sample, sequenced in a study of T cell changes during pregnancy in multiple sclerosis. Assay used: immunoSEQ multiplex PCR; TCRdb lists only in-frame clones, some missing. Of roughly 40,000 clones listed, around 93% are singletons. Sequences were derived from CD4+ T cells from peripheral blood mononuclear cells, sampled after pregnancy. These receptor sequences come from a female donor with multiple sclerosis, enrolled in a pregnancy study.

The V gene is TRBV5-1, the J gene TRBJ2-5; D perhaps matches TRBD1 (6 bases). V was trimmed by 0 bases and J by 7 bases, leaving 10 bases between them. The germline V gene has CDR1 SGHRS and CDR2 YFSETQ. CDR3 length equals 13 residues. In nucleotides, the CDR3 is TGCGCCAGCAGCTTGGGACAGGACCCGACCCAGTACTTC. Protein product: CASSLGQDPTQYF.

Here the CDR3 DNA reads TGTGCCAGTAGTGCCCGGGACAGGGTGAGAGGCTACACCTTC. Its protein product is CASSARDRVRGYTF. This sequence joins TRBV19 and TRBJ1-2; 9 bases align to TRBD1. Germline values: CDR1 LNHDA, CDR2 SQIVND (reference sequence). The trim removed 5 bases at V and 8 bases at J, leaving 9 bases unmatched. This CDR3 is 14 amino acids long.

V usage is TRBV19 and J usage is TRBJ1-1, with a weak D call TRBD1 (6 bases). The CDR3 totals 21 residues. Trimming cost V 3 bases and J 0 bases, with 29 bases left between them. CDR1 LNHDA and CDR2 SQIVND come from the germline V gene (reference sequence). In DNA, the CDR3 is TGTGCCAGTAGTATCTTCGAGAGTCCCCGCGACAGGCGCCCTATGAACACTGAAGCTTTCTTT. Translating gives CASSIFESPRDRRPMNTEAFF. The variable domain in full, with the rest retrieved from reference TRBV19 and TRBJ1-1, is DGGITQSPKYLFRKEGQNVTLSCEQNLNHDAMYWYRQDPGQGLRLIYYSQIVNDFQKGDIAEGYSVSREKKESFPLTVTSAQKNPTAFYLCASSIFESPRDRRPMNTEAFFGQGTRLTVV.

This clone was detected a few times. V usage is TRBV5-1 and J usage is TRBJ2-7; tentatively, D is TRBD1 (6 bases). From germline, CDR1 is SGHRS and CDR2 YFSETQ. The CDR3 runs to 17 residues. The V end lost 5 bases, the J end lost 3 bases, and 24 bases lay between the germline ends. Written as DNA, the CDR3 is TGCGCCAGCAGTCGGGACGGGACAACCGTCCCTTTCTACGAGCAGTACTTC. This translates into CASSRDGTTVPFYEQYF.

The chain uses TRBV2 and TRBJ2-4, with 7 bases fitting TRBD2. V shed 8 bases, J shed 0 bases, and the junction held 7 bases outside the gene matches. The germline V gene encodes CDR1 SNHLY and CDR2 FYNNEI. The CDR3 has 15 residues. This CDR3 is CASESRGKAKNIQYF. CDR3 bases: TGTGCCAGCGAATCGCGGGGGAAAGCCAAAAACATTCAGTACTTC.

The CDR3 sequence: CASSMLTGNEKLFF. CDR3 DNA: TGTGCCAGTAGTATGTTGACGGGAAATGAAAAACTGTTTTTT. The J gene is TRBJ1-4, the V gene TRBV19; no clear D. The V and J ends lost 3 bases and 5 bases respectively, with 10 bases between them. This CDR3 is built from 14 residues. Germline CDR1 is LNHDA and CDR2 is SQIVND (reference sequence). Supplemented by reference TRBV19 and TRBJ1-4, the full variable domain reads DGGITQSPKYLFRKEGQNVTLSCEQNLNHDAMYWYRQDPGQGLRLIYYSQIVNDFQKGDIAEGYSVSREKKESFPLTVTSAQKNPTAFYLCASSMLTGNEKLFFGSGTQLSVL.

The J gene is TRBJ1-2, the V gene TRBV6-6; 7 nucleotides match TRBD1. This CDR3 comprises 13 residues. CDR1 MNHNY and CDR2 SVGAGI come from the germline V gene (reference sequence). Trimming at V came to 0 bases and at J to 8 bases, leaving 3 bases not matched to a gene. This chain's CDR3 is CASSYSNRGGYTF. The DNA for the CDR3 is TGTGCCAGCAGTTACTCGAACAGGGGAGGCTACACCTTC.

The J gene is TRBJ1-1, the V gene TRBV30; possibly TRBD1 for D (5 bases). The CDR3 has 13 residues. Germline CDR1 is GTSNPN and CDR2 is SVGIG (reference sequence). V was trimmed by 7 bases and J by 2 bases, leaving 14 bases between them. The CDR3, as DNA: TGTGCCTCGGGGGGAGGACGAAACACTGAAGCTTTCTTT. Its translation: CASGGGRNTEAFF.

The chain has TRBV4-1 and TRBJ1-1, with TRBD1 as a possible D gene (5 bases). CDR1 and CDR2 (germline): MGHRA, YSYEKL. V gave up 1 base and J gave up 0 bases, with 21 bases separating them. The CDR3 runs 19 residues. The CDR3 region is CASSQVISENRRLNTEAFF. The DNA for the CDR3 is TGCGCCAGCAGCCAAGTTATTTCCGAAAACAGGAGACTGAACACTGAAGCTTTCTTT.

The chain couples TRBV6-1 to TRBJ1-2; the match to TRBD1 covers 9 bases. The germline V gene encodes CDR1 MNHNS and CDR2 SASEGT. CDR3 length: 13 amino acids. V shed 8 bases and J 5 bases; nucleotides not matched to a gene: 6. The CDR3 sequence is CASGTGIGYGYTF. The DNA for the CDR3 is TGTGCCAGCGGGACAGGGATAGGGTATGGCTACACCTTC.

This clone was recorded once. This rearrangement joins TRBV2 to TRBJ2-1; D call uncertain. Trimming took 2 bases from V and 6 from J, leaving 11 bases between them. The CDR3 is 14 amino acids. Germline V gene sequence: CDR1 SNHLY, CDR2 FYNNEI. CDR3 amino acids: CASSERQVGNEQFF. The CDR3 DNA is TGTGCCAGCAGTGAAAGGCAGGTGGGCAATGAGCAGTTCTTC.

The V and J genes are TRBV5-1 and TRBJ1-4; weak D call: TRBD1 (5 bases). The germline gives CDR1 SGHRS, CDR2 YFSETQ. V gave up 0 bases and J gave up 5 bases, with 14 bases separating them. CDR3 size: 16 residues. Written as DNA, the CDR3 is TGCGCCAGCAGCTTGGCCAAAGGGGTCGGGAATGAAAAACTGTTTTTT. Translation gives CASSLAKGVGNEKLFF.

The V call is TRBV6-5, the J call TRBJ1-2, with 7 positions matching TRBD1. The V gene end was trimmed by 4 bases and the J gene end by 4 bases; junction bases not matched to a gene: 12. The CDR3 consists of 16 residues. The germline gives CDR1 MNHEY, CDR2 SVGAGI. In nucleotides, the CDR3 is TGTGCCAGCAGTTTCTTGGATATGACAGGGCTCTATGGCTACACCTTC. This translates into CASSFLDMTGLYGYTF.

The chain uses TRBV5-1 and TRBJ1-1; 12 bases map to TRBD1. Germline lookup yields CDR1 SGHRS and CDR2 YFSETQ. The V gene end was trimmed by 1 base and the J gene end by 0 bases; junction bases not matched to a gene: 7. The CDR3 contains 18 residues. The CDR3, as DNA: TGCGCCAGCAGCTTGAATCCGGGACAGGGGGCCTTGAACACTGAAGCTTTCTTT. The encoded protein is CASSLNPGQGALNTEAFF.

This clone has just one count. The chain is built from TRBV4-1 and TRBJ2-3; TRBD2 matches 12 bases. CDR3 length equals 17 residues. Trimming removed 3 bases from V and 2 bases from J; junction bases left unmatched: 6. Germline V CDR1 and CDR2: MGHRA, YSYEKL. CDR3 amino acids: CASSQQTSGGLTDTQYF. In DNA, the CDR3 is TGCGCCAGCAGCCAGCAGACTAGCGGGGGCCTCACAGATACGCAGTATTTT.

The rearrangement links TRBV14 to TRBJ1-4; 7 bases fit TRBD1. The junction had 6 bases not matched to a gene; V was cut back by 7 bases and J by 4 bases. From germline, CDR1 is SGHDN and CDR2 FVKESK. CDR3 size: 14 residues. Written as DNA, the CDR3 is TGTGCCAGCACCCGGACAGGCCGTAATGAAAAACTGTTTTTT. This sequence encodes CASTRTGRNEKLFF.

The chain recombines TRBV4-2 with TRBJ2-7, with TRBD1 matching over 9 bases. CDR1 LGHNA and CDR2 YNFKEQ come from the germline V gene. Germline trimming cut 4 bases from V and 7 bases from J; bases unmatched to any gene: 5. The CDR3 length is 13 residues. The CDR3 bases are TGTGCCAGCAGCCGCGGGACAGGGTGGGAGCAGTACTTC. Protein: CASSRGTGWEQYF.

The chain combines TRBV13 with TRBJ2-3, with 7 bases fitting TRBD1. Germline CDR1 reads PRHDT; CDR2 reads FYEKMQ (reference sequence). This CDR3 is built from 15 residues. Unmatched junction bases numbered 8, after V lost 5 bases and J lost 3 bases. This chain's CDR3 is CASSDGQALTDTQYF. Here the CDR3 DNA reads TGTGCCAGCAGCGACGGACAGGCACTAACAGATACGCAGTATTTT. Based on the CDR3 plus reference TRBV13 and TRBJ2-3, the full variable domain is AAGVIQSPRHLIKEKRETATLKCYPIPRHDTVYWYQQGPGQDPQFLISFYEKMQSDKGSIPDRFSAQQFSDYHSELNMSSLELGDSALYFCASSDGQALTDTQYFGPGTRLTVL.

This chain links TRBV29-1 with TRBJ1-2; D not certain. Germline V CDR1 and CDR2: SQVTM, ANQGSEA. Deletions cut 3 bases from V and 2 bases from J, with 10 bases between. This CDR3 is built from 13 residues. The CDR3 nucleotides are TGCAGCGTTGACCGCAGCAGGAACTATGGCTACACCTTC. Translated, it gives CSVDRSRNYGYTF.

V usage is TRBV2 and J usage is TRBJ2-7; D might be TRBD1 (6 bases). Trimming removed 5 bases from V and 1 base from J, with 12 bases in between. This CDR3 region has 14 residues. Germline V gives CDR1 SNHLY, CDR2 FYNNEI. In nucleotides, the CDR3 is TGTGCCAGCAGTCGGGACACGACGTCCTACGAGCAGTACTTC. Translated, it gives CASSRDTTSYEQYF.

The rearrangement links TRBV4-2 to TRBJ2-4; 9 bases align to TRBD1. J was trimmed by 0 bases and V by 0 bases; bases with no gene match: 6. The germline gives CDR1 LGHNA, CDR2 YNFKEQ. CDR3 length: 18 residues. The CDR3 region is CASSQEDYRGRAKNIQYF. CDR3 nucleotides: TGTGCCAGCAGCCAAGAAGACTACAGGGGGCGAGCCAAAAACATTCAGTACTTC.

The V call is TRBV19, the J call TRBJ2-1; TRBD2 matches at 14 bases. This CDR3 contains 18 residues. The J segment lost 4 bases and the V segment lost 6 bases, leaving 11 bases of the junction unmatched. The germline V gene encodes CDR1 LNHDA and CDR2 SQIVND (reference sequence). DNA for the CDR3: TGTGCCAGTAGCACGACTAGCGGGGGGGCTAAAGGGTACAATGAGCAGTTCTTC. As protein: CASSTTSGGAKGYNEQFF.

The V call is TRBV5-1, the J call TRBJ1-1; possibly TRBD1 for D (5 bases). Looked up from germline, CDR1 is SGHRS and CDR2 is YFSETQ. This CDR3 is 13 amino acids long. The V gene lost 6 bases and the J gene lost 0 bases, with 9 bases spanning the gap. CDR3 in amino acids: CASNGGMNTEAFF. Here the CDR3 DNA reads TGCGCCAGCAACGGGGGAATGAACACTGAAGCTTTCTTT. The complete variable domain, with remaining parts taken from reference TRBV5-1 and TRBJ1-1, reads KAGVTQTPRYLIKTRGQQVTLSCSPISGHRSVSWYQQTPGQGLQFLFEYFSETQRNKGNFPGRFSGRQFSNSRSEMNVSTLELGDSALYLCASNGGMNTEAFFGQGTRLTVV.